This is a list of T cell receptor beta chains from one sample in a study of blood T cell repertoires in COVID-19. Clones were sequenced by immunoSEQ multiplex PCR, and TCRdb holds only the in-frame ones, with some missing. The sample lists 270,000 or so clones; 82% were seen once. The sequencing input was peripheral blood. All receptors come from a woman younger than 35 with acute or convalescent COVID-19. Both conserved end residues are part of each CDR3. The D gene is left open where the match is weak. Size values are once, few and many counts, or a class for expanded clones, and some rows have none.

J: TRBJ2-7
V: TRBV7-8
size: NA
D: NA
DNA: TGTGCCAGCAGCTTTTGGGCAGGGGAAGTGAACGAGCAGTACTTC
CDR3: CASSFWAGEVNEQYF

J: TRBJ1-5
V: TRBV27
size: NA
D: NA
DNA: TGTGCCAGCACCTCTCTCGCCGGGGGACTCAATCAGCCCCAGCATTTT
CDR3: CASTSLAGGLNQPQHF

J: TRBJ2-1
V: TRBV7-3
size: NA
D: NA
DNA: TGTGCCAGCAGCCAGGATCCAGGATCCTACAATGAGCAGTTCTTC
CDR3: CASSQDPGSYNEQFF

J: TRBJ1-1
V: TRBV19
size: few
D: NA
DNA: TGTGCCAGTAGCCGTGCTCGGGACACTGAAGCTTTCTTT
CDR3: CASSRARDTEAFF

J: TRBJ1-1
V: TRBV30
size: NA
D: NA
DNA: TGTGCCTGGAGCCCAGGAAGGAACACTGAAGCTTTCTTT
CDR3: CAWSPGRNTEAFF

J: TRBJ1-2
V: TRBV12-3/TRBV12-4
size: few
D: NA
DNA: TGTGCCAGCAGTTTGGAGGACTATGGCTACACCTTC
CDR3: CASSLEDYGYTF

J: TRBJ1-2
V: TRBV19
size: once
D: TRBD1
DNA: TGTGCCAGTAGTACGCCCGGGGACAGGACTAACTATGGCTACACCTTC
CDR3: CASSTPGDRTNYGYTF

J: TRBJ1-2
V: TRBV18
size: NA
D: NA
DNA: TGTGCCAGCTCACCGCAGGGGAGGGTATTGGGTCCCCCAGACTACTATGGCTACACCTTC
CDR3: CASSPQGRVLGPPDYYGYTF

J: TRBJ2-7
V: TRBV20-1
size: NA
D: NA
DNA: TGCAGTGCCAAACGGTCCTCCGAGCAGTACTTC
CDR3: CSAKRSSEQYF

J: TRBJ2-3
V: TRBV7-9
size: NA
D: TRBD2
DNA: TGTGCCAGCAGCTTAGATCTAGCGGGGCGCACAGATACGCAGTATTTT
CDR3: CASSLDLAGRTDTQYF

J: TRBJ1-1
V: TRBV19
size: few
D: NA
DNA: TGTGCCAGTAGTGGGCAGGCCCCTGAAGCTTTCTTT
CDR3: CASSGQAPEAFF

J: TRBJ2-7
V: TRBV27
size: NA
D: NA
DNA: TGTGCCAGCAGTTACCCAGGGGCGTACGAGCAGTACTTC
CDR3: CASSYPGAYEQYF

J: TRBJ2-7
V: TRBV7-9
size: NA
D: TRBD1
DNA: TGTGCCGGAGGCCGGGACAGATCCTCCTACGAGCAGTACTTC
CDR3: CAGGRDRSSYEQYF

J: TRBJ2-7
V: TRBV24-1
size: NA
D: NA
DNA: TGTGCCACCGGGGGGCGGGGGAGTGTTTATGACGAGCAGTACTTC
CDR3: CATGGRGSVYDEQYF

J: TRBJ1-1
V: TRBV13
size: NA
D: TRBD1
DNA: TGTGCCAGCGCCGGGACAGGGGCTTTGGACACTGAAGCTTTCTTT
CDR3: CASAGTGALDTEAFF

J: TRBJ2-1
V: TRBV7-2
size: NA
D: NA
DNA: TGTGCCAGCAGCCCCCAGGCCACAAAATATGAGCAGTTCTTC
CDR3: CASSPQATKYEQFF

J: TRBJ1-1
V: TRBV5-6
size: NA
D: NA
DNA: TGTGCCAGCAGCTTGTTCGGGAGAACAAATTCCCGAGACACTGAAGCTTTCTTT
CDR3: CASSLFGRTNSRDTEAFF

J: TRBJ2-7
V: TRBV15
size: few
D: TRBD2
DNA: TGTGCCACCAGCAGAGCGGGAGGGCCCTACGAGCAGTACTTC
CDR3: CATSRAGGPYEQYF

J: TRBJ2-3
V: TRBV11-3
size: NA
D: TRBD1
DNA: TGTGCCAGCAGCTTAGGGCCCCCTAGACAGGGAAGCACAGATACGCAGTATTTT
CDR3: CASSLGPPRQGSTDTQYF

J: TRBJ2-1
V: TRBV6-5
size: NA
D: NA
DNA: TGTGCCAGCAGAACTCCGGGACACCTAAACAATGAGCAGTTCTTC
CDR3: CASRTPGHLNNEQFF

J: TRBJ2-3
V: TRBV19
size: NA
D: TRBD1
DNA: TGTGCCAGTAGTATGCAGGGGACAGGGTGGTCGGATACGCAGTATTTT
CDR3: CASSMQGTGWSDTQYF

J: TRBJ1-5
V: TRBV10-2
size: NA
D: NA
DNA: TGCGCCAGCAGTGACAGGGTGGAAAATCAGCCCCAGCATTTT
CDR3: CASSDRVENQPQHF

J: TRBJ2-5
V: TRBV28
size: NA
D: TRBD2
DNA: TGTGCCAGCATTTCGGGAGGCCTCCAAGAGACCCAGTACTTC
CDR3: CASISGGLQETQYF

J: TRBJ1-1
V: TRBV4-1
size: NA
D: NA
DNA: TGCGCCAGCAGCCAAGATAAATGGCTCAGGGAAAGGGACACTGAAGCTTTCTTT
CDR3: CASSQDKWLRERDTEAFF

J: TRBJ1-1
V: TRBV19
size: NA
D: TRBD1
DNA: TGTGCCAGTAGTACCAAACAGGGGGCGGGTGAAGCTTTCTTT
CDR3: CASSTKQGAGEAFF

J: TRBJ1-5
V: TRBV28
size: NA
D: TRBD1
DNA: TGTGCCAGCAGTTTGGGGACAGGGGGCGCCAGGAATCAGCCCCAGCATTTT
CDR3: CASSLGTGGARNQPQHF

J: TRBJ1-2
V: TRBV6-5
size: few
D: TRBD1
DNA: TGTGCCAGCAGTTACGATGGACAGGGGGTCTATGGCTACACCTTC
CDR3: CASSYDGQGVYGYTF

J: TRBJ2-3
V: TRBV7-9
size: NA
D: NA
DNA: TGTGCCAGCAGCTTAAGGGGCACAGAGTTGGGCACAGATACGCAGTATTTT
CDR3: CASSLRGTELGTDTQYF

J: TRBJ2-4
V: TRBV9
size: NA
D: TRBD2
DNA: TGTGCCAGCAGCGTGGCGGGACTAGGGGACATTCAGTACTTC
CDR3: CASSVAGLGDIQYF

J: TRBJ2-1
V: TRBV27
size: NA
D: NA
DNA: TGTGCCAGCAGTTTGAGTACCCGGGAGTTATACAATGAGCAGTTCTTC
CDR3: CASSLSTRELYNEQFF

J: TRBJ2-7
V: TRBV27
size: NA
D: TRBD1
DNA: TGTGCCAGCAGCCTTGACAGGGGCATCAACGAGCAGTACTTC
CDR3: CASSLDRGINEQYF

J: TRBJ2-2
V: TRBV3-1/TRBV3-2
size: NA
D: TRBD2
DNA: TGTGCCAGCCACAAGCGGGAGGAGACCGGGGAGCTGTTTTTT
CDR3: CASHKREETGELFF

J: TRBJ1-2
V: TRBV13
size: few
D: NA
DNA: TGTGCCAGCAGCTTAAAATACCACAGGGCCGAGGATGGCTACACCTTC
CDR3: CASSLKYHRAEDGYTF

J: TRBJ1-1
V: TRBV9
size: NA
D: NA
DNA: TGTGCCAGCAGCGTAGGCCAAAATGACATGAACACTGAAGCTTTCTTT
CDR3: CASSVGQNDMNTEAFF

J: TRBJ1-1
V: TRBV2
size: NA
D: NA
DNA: TGTGCCAGCAGATGGACAGAAGCTTTCTTT
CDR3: CASRWTEAFF

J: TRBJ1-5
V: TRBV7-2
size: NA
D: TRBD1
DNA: TGTGCCAGCAGCTTCGGGGTGGGACAGGGTATTAATCAGCCCCAGCATTTT
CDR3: CASSFGVGQGINQPQHF

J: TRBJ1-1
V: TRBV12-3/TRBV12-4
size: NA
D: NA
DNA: TGTGCCAGCAGTTTCGGCGGGGTAGCTGAAGCTTTCTTT
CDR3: CASSFGGVAEAFF

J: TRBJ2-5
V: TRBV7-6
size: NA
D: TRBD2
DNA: TGTGCCAGCGGGCTCGGTAGCGGGAAAGGGACCCAGTACTTC
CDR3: CASGLGSGKGTQYF

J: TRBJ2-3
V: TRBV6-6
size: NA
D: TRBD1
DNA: TGTGCCAGCATCCTGGACAGGGGCACAGATACGCAGTATTTT
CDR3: CASILDRGTDTQYF

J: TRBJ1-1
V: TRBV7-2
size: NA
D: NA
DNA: TGTGCCAGCAGCCGAGGGCAAGGCACTGAAGCTTTCTTT
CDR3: CASSRGQGTEAFF

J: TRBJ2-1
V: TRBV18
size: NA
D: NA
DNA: TGTGCCAGCTCACGTGGAGCCGAATACAATGAGCAGTTCTTC
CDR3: CASSRGAEYNEQFF

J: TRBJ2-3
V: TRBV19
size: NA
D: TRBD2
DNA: TGTGCCAGTAGTATAGACGCTAGCGGTCCGTTCGCAGATACGCAGTATTTT
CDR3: CASSIDASGPFADTQYF

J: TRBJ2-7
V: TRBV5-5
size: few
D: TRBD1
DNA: TGTGCCAGCAGCCTTCAGGGGGCGTCCTACGAGCAGTACTTC
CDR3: CASSLQGASYEQYF

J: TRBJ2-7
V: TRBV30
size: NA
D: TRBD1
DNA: TGTGCCTGGGGCGGACAGGGGGGTTACGAGCAGTACTTC
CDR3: CAWGGQGGYEQYF

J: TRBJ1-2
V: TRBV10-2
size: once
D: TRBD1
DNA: TGCGCCAGCAGTGGGACAGGCGACTATGGCTACACCTTC
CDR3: CASSGTGDYGYTF

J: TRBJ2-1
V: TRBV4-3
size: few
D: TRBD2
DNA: TGCGCCAGCAGCCAAGATTTTGGTTGGGGTGCCAGCGGGAGTTTCAATGAGCAGTTCTTC
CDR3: CASSQDFGWGASGSFNEQFF

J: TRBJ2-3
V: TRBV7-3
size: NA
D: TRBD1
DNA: TGTGCCAGCAGCCAAACCGGGACAGCCCTTTGGGATACGCAGTATTTT
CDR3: CASSQTGTALWDTQYF

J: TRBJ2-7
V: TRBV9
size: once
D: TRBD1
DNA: TGTGCCAGCAGCGTGGTCCCCGGGACAGGGTCCCACGAGCAGTACTTC
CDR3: CASSVVPGTGSHEQYF

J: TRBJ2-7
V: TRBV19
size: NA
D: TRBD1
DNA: TGTGCCAGTAGTATGGGACAGAACTACGAGCAGTACTTC
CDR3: CASSMGQNYEQYF

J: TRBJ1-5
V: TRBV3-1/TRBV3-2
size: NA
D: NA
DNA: TGTGCCAGCAGCCAAGACCCAGTCGGCAGGAGCAATCAGCCCCAGCATTTT
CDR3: CASSQDPVGRSNQPQHF

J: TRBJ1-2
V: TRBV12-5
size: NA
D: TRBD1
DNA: TGTGCTAGTGGTTGGACAGGGGTTCGGGCTAACTATGGCTACACCTTC
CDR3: CASGWTGVRANYGYTF

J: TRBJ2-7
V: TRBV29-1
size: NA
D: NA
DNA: TGCAGCGTAGGGGAATACTACGAGCAGTACTTC
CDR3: CSVGEYYEQYF

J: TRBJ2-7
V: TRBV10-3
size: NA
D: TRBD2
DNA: TGTGCCATCAGTTTGGGACTAGCGCAAGAGCAGTACTTC
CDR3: CAISLGLAQEQYF

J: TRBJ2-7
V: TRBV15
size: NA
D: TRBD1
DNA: TGTGCCACCAGCAGCCCAGGACAGGGGACCTACGAGCAGTACTTC
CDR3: CATSSPGQGTYEQYF

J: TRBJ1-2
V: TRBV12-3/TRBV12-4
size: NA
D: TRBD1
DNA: TGTGCCAGCAGTTTTCGGACAGGCTATGGCTACACCTTC
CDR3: CASSFRTGYGYTF

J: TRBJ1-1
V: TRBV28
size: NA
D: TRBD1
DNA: TGTGCCAGCAGCCTGGCCGGGACAGCGAACACTGAAGCTTTCTTT
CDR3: CASSLAGTANTEAFF

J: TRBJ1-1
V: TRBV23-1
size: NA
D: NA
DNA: TGCGCCAGCCCAAAGTTCGAGGTAGGCGACACTGAAGCTTTCTTT
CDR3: CASPKFEVGDTEAFF